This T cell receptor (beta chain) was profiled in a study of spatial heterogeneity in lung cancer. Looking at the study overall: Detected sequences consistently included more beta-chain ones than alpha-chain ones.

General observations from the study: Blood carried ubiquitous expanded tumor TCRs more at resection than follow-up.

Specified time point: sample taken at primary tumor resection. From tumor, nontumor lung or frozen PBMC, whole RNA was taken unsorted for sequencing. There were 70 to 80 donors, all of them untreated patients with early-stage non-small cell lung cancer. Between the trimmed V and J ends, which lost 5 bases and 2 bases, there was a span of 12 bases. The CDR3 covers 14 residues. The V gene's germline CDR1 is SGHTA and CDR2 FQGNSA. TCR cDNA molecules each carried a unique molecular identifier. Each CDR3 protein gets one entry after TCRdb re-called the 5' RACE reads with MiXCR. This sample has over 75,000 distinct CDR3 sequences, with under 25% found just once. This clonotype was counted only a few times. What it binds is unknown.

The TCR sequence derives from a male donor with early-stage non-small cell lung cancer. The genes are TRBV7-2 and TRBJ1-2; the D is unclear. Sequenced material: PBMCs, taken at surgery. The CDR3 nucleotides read TGTGCCAGCAGCGGTCACATGGGGAACTATGGCTACACCTTC. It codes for CASSGHMGNYGYTF.